This T cell receptor beta chain was identified during a study of OX40 agonist ivuxolimab in advanced cancers. Across the study: It was permissible to have had prior anti-PD-1, anti-PD-L1 or anti-CTLA-4 therapy, and around 40% had some.

Germline values: CDR1 KGHSH, CDR2 LQKENI. This CDR3 region has 16 residues. The V gene lost 3 bases and the J gene lost 0 bases, with 11 bases spanning the gap. The table came from immunoSEQ multiplex PCR; TCRdb's copy has only in-frame clones and leaves some out. The table records tens of thousands of clones, around 86% of them present only once. In the case of this clone: Antigen: not known.

Whole-study results and caveats: Among expanded peripheral T cells, antigen specificity went undetermined.

This chain links TRBV18 with TRBJ2-2; D possibly corresponds to TRBD1 (5 bases). The sample was CD4+ or CD8+ T cells sorted from blood, taken in a trial of the OX40 agonist ivuxolimab. The TCR comes from an adult with an advanced solid tumor such as melanoma, head and neck, liver or kidney cancer. DNA of the CDR3: TGTGCCAGCTCACCTGCACAGGAAGCGAACACCGGGGAGCTGTTTTTT. As protein: CASSPAQEANTGELFF.